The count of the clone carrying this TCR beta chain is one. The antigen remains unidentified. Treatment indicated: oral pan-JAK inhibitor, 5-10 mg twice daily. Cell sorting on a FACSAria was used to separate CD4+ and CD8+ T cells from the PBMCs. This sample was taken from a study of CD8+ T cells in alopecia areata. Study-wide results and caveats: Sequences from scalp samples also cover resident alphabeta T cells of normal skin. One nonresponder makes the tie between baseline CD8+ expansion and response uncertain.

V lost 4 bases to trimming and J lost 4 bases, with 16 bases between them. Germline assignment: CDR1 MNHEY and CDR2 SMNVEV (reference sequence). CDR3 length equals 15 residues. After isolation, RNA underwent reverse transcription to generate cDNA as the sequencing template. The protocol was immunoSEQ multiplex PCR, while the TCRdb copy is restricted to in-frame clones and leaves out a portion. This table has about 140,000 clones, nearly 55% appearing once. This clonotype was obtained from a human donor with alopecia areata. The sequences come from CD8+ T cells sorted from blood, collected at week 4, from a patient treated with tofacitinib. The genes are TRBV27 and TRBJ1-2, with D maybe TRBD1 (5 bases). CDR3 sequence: CASSWDRQHFYGYTF. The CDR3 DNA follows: TGTGCCAGCAGTTGGGACCGGCAACACTTCTATGGCTACACCTTC.